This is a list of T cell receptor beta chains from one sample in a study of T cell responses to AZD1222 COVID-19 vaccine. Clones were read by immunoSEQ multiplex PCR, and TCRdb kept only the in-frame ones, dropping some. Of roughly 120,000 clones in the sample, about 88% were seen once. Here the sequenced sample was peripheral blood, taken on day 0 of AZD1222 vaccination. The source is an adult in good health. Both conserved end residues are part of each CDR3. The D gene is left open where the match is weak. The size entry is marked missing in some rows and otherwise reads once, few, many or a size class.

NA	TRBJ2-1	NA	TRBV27	CASSNPSGASYNEQFF	TGTGCCAGCAGTAACCCCTCGGGTGCCTCCTACAATGAGCAGTTCTTC
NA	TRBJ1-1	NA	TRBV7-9	CASSLSLNTEAFF	TGTGCCAGCAGCTTAAGTCTGAACACTGAAGCTTTCTTT
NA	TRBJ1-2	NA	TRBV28	CASSSPPGARGYTF	TGTGCCAGCAGTTCGCCCCCAGGGGCGCGGGGCTACACCTTC
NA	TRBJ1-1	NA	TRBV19	CASRAPTGWGRNTEAFF	TGTGCCAGTAGAGCCCCCACAGGGTGGGGAAGAAACACTGAAGCTTTCTTT
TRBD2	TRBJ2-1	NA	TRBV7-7	CASSPGLAGGAEQFF	TGTGCCAGCAGCCCGGGACTAGCGGGAGGGGCTGAGCAGTTCTTC
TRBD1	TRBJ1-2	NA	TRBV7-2	CASSLQGANYGYTF	TGTGCCAGCAGCTTACAGGGGGCTAACTATGGCTACACCTTC
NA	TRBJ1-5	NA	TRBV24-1	CATSDGGRRSNQPQHF	TGTGCCACCAGTGATGGTGGACGTCGGAGCAATCAGCCCCAGCATTTT
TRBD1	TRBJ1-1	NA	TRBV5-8	CASSPGTGSAEAFF	TGTGCCAGCAGCCCCGGGACAGGGTCGGCTGAAGCTTTCTTT
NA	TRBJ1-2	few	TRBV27	CASSSLGSTLYGYTF	TGTGCCAGCAGTTCTCTGGGGTCCACCCTCTATGGCTACACCTTC
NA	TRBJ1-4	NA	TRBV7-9	CASSLIVGEKLFF	TGTGCCAGCAGCTTAATAGTGGGTGAAAAACTGTTTTTT
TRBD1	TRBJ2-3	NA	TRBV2	CASRERDRGADTQYF	TGTGCCAGCAGGGAACGGGACAGGGGTGCAGATACGCAGTATTTT
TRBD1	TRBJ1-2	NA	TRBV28	CASSQTGIKSYTF	TGTGCCAGCAGCCAGACAGGGATTAAAAGCTACACCTTC
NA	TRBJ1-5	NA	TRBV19	CASRLGGGQPQHF	TGTGCCAGTAGGTTGGGGGGAGGACAGCCCCAGCATTTT
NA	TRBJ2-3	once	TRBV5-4	CASSRRTETGTQYF	TGTGCCAGCAGTCGCAGGACAGAAACCGGAACGCAGTATTTT